The T cell receptor (beta chain) described here comes from a study of OX40 agonist ivuxolimab in advanced cancers. Study in general: Across the patients, intravenous ivuxolimab was delivered every 2 weeks at 0.01 to 10 mg/kg. Three individuals attained partial responses, comprising one hepatocellular carcinoma case and two cutaneous melanoma cases.

Clones were read by immunoSEQ multiplex PCR, and TCRdb kept only the in-frame ones, dropping some. This sample has nearly 60,000 clones; approximately 88% occur once, and the top ten carry about 3.3%. On this clone itself: Its antigen is undetermined.

Germline V gives CDR1 SGDLS, CDR2 YYNGEE. This CDR3 has 15 residues. The V and J ends lost 4 bases and 2 bases, in that order; junction bases with no gene match: 2. General study results and limits: Some patients who did not respond also had low normalized T-cell clonal expansion. CD8+ T cells showed, on average, more clonal expansion than CD4+ cells.

This TCR was recovered from an adult with an advanced solid tumor such as melanoma, head and neck, liver or kidney cancer. The material was CD4+ or CD8+ T cells sorted from blood, obtained in a trial of the OX40 agonist ivuxolimab. This chain uses TRBV9 with TRBJ2-1, with 11 bases identical to TRBD2. The CDR3 spells CASSYSGRAYNEQFF. For the CDR3, the DNA is TGTGCCAGCAGCTATAGCGGGAGGGCCTACAATGAGCAGTTCTTC.